The 27 T cell receptor beta chains in this list originate from one sample, sequenced in a study of cytomegalovirus exposure and HLA in healthy donors. The data were produced by immunoSEQ multiplex PCR, yet TCRdb's version contains in-frame clones alone and is incomplete. The sample records about 360,000 clones, roughly 88% being singletons. The sequencing sample was made of PBMCs. The source is a woman younger than 30 in good health and CMV-seronegative.

This clone was counted a single time. The CDR3 nucleotides read TGTGCCAGCAGTGAGATCTGGACTAGCAGCCGTTCCTCCTACGAGCAGTACTTC. Amino acid sequence: CASSEIWTSSRSSYEQYF. V is TRBV6-1 and J is TRBJ2-7; 8 bases map to TRBD2. V lost 3 bases and J lost 0; bases outside the gene matches: 13. The CDR3 runs to 18 residues. Germline CDR1 MNHNS, CDR2 SASEGT.

This CDR3 is CASSSPTGGNTEAFF. The CDR3 DNA sequence: TGTGCCAGCAGCTCACCGACAGGGGGGAACACTGAAGCTTTCTTT. This sequence joins TRBV7-6 and TRBJ1-1; TRBD1 matches 9 bases. Germline V gene data show CDR1 as SGHVS and CDR2 as FNYEAQ. CDR3 size: 15 residues. Trimming cost V 4 bases and J 1 base; bases outside gene matches: 4.

V and J are TRBV6-1 and TRBJ2-7, with D possibly matching TRBD2 (6 bases). V lost 1 base to trimming and J lost 5 bases, with 27 bases between them. The germline CDR1 and CDR2 sequences are MNHNS and SASEGT. The CDR3 totals 19 residues. For the CDR3, the DNA is TGTGCCAGCAGTGAAGGGGGGGTCCGGGCCCCGGGCCGAGGGAACGAGCAGTACTTC. This encodes CASSEGGVRAPGRGNEQYF.

This chain connects TRBV28 to TRBJ2-7; TRBD1 matches at 9 bases. The CDR3 loop spans 15 amino acids. J gave up 4 bases and V 1 base, and 5 bases lay outside the gene matches. Per germline, CDR1 MDHEN and CDR2 SYDVKM. The CDR3 region has the DNA TGTGCCAGCAGTTTATATAGGACAGGGGTTTACGAGCAGTACTTC. Translation: CASSLYRTGVYEQYF. Supplemented by reference TRBV28 and TRBJ2-7, the full variable domain reads DVKVTQSSRYLVKRTGEKVFLECVQDMDHENMFWYRQDPGLGLRLIYFSYDVKMKEKGDIPEGYSVSREKKERFSLILESASTNQTSMYLCASSLYRTGVYEQYFGPGTRLTVT.

The chain uses TRBV19 and TRBJ2-7; 9 bases are shared with TRBD1. The CDR3 length is 13 residues. Germline V lookup: CDR1 LNHDA, CDR2 SQIVND (reference sequence). The V and J ends lost 5 bases and 6 bases, in that order; junction bases with no gene match: 5. The CDR3 region has the DNA TGTGCCAGTAGTCCCTGGACAGGGGTCGAGCAGTACTTC. This translates into CASSPWTGVEQYF.

J is TRBJ2-7 and V is TRBV4-1, with TRBD1 as a possible D gene (9 bases). V was cut by 1 base and J by 2 bases, with 21 bases left in between. Germline V CDR1 and CDR2: MGHRA, YSYEKL. The CDR3 spans 18 residues. The CDR3 loop is CASSQGTGDIAGTYEQYF. CDR3 in DNA: TGCGCCAGCAGCCAAGGGACAGGGGACATAGCGGGAACCTACGAGCAGTACTTC.

To note about this clone: Its ends do not fully match the called genes, so a read error is possible. The rearrangement joins TRBV5-1 to TRBJ1-2; 7 bases match TRBD1. This CDR3 contains 13 residues. Germline CDR1 reads SGHRS; CDR2 reads YFSETQ. CDR3: CANSIGTVYGYTF. DNA of the CDR3: TGCGCCAACAGCATAGGGACAGTCTATGGCTACACCTTC.

V usage is TRBV10-3 and J usage is TRBJ1-1; the D gene is possibly TRBD1 (6 bases). The germline V gene has CDR1 ENHRY and CDR2 SYGVKD. The CDR3 covers 15 residues. The V end was cut by 0 bases, the J end by 0 bases, with 8 bases between. The CDR3 loop is CAISESNRVNTEAFF. In nucleotides, the CDR3 is TGTGCCATCAGTGAGTCGAACAGGGTGAACACTGAAGCTTTCTTT.

V usage is TRBV6-5 and J usage is TRBJ2-3; TRBD1 matches 7 bases. Losses at the gene ends were 2 bases for V and 6 bases for J; bases not matched to a gene: 2. The CDR3 extends over 13 amino acids. CDR1 MNHEY and CDR2 SVGAGI come from the germline V gene. The chain's CDR3 is CASSYRDSDTQYF. Written as DNA, the CDR3 is TGTGCCAGCAGTTACCGGGACAGCGATACGCAGTATTTT.

This clone has just one count. The chain couples TRBV28 to TRBJ2-1; D possibly corresponds to TRBD2 (6 bases). Per germline, CDR1 MDHEN and CDR2 SYDVKM. Trimming pared 8 bases from V and 3 bases from J, leaving 20 bases between. The CDR3 spans 16 residues. CDR3: CASCISSVPLYNEQFF. CDR3 in DNA: TGTGCCAGCTGTATTTCTAGCGTACCACTCTACAATGAGCAGTTCTTC. Supplemented by reference TRBV28 and TRBJ2-1, the full variable domain reads DVKVTQSSRYLVKRTGEKVFLECVQDMDHENMFWYRQDPGLGLRLIYFSYDVKMKEKGDIPEGYSVSREKKERFSLILESASTNQTSMYLCASCISSVPLYNEQFFGPGTRLTVL.

The chain couples TRBV28 to TRBJ1-5; possible D gene TRBD1, 6 bases. CDR1 MDHEN and CDR2 SYDVKM come from the germline V gene. V was pared by 6 bases and J by 5 bases, with 14 bases between. This CDR3 has 14 amino acids. This CDR3 reads CASSETGHDQPQHF. Here the CDR3 DNA reads TGTGCCAGCAGCGAGACAGGTCACGATCAGCCCCAGCATTTT.

The chain joins TRBV7-9 to TRBJ2-1; TRBD2 agrees at 7 bases. After removal of 5 bases from V and 6 bases from J, the junction contained 10 bases not matched to a gene. Germline V gene sequence: CDR1 SEHNR, CDR2 FQNEAQ (reference sequence). The CDR3 runs 15 residues. This chain's CDR3 is CASSRGLNGSNEQFF. For the CDR3, the DNA is TGTGCCAGCAGCCGGGGACTAAACGGAAGCAATGAGCAGTTCTTC. Combining the CDR3 with reference TRBV7-9 and TRBJ2-1 gives the whole variable domain DTGVSQNPRHKITKRGQNVTFRCDPISEHNRLYWYRQTLGQGPEFLTYFQNEAQLEKSRLLSDRFSAERPKGSFSTLEIQRTEQGDSAMYLCASSRGLNGSNEQFFGPGTRLTVL.

The J gene is TRBJ2-5, the V gene TRBV27; 11 nucleotides match TRBD2. CDR1 and CDR2 (germline): MNHEY, SMNVEV (reference sequence). V gave up 6 bases and J gave up 5 bases; unmatched junction bases: 20. This CDR3 region has 19 residues. The CDR3 spells CASSPTRPVAGGRGETQYF. CDR3 DNA: TGTGCCAGCAGCCCTACCCGGCCGGTAGCGGGAGGGCGGGGGGAGACCCAGTACTTC.

The chain combines TRBV18 with TRBJ2-3, with D tentatively TRBD2 (5 bases). Germline assignment: CDR1 KGHSH and CDR2 LQKENI. The V and J ends lost 3 bases and 2 bases respectively, with 12 bases between them. This CDR3 region has 15 residues. The DNA for the CDR3 is TGTGCCAGCTCACCTGGACGGGGATACACAGATACGCAGTATTTT. The encoded protein is CASSPGRGYTDTQYF.

This chain uses TRBV5-6 with TRBJ2-5, with D possibly matching TRBD1 (7 bases). The germline V gene encodes CDR1 SGHDT and CDR2 YYEEEE. V lost 2 bases to trimming and J lost 2 bases, with 16 bases between them. The CDR3 sequence is 16 residues long. CDR3 amino acids: CASSFQGGREQETQYF. In nucleotides, the CDR3 is TGTGCCAGCAGCTTCCAGGGGGGCCGGGAGCAAGAGACCCAGTACTTC. Together with reference TRBV5-6 and TRBJ2-5, the CDR3 gives the full variable domain: DAGVTQSPTHLIKTRGQQVTLRCSPKSGHDTVSWYQQALGQGPQFIFQYYEEEERQRGNFPDRFSGHQFPNYSSELNVNALLLGDSALYLCASSFQGGREQETQYFGPGTRLLVL.

The chain couples TRBV2 to TRBJ2-7; 9 positions match TRBD2. CDR3 length equals 16 residues. The trim removed 4 bases at V and 2 bases at J, leaving 9 bases unmatched. Germline values: CDR1 SNHLY, CDR2 FYNNEI. CDR3 DNA: TGTGCCAGCAGTGGGGTCCTAGCGGGGACCACCTACGAGCAGTACTTC. Its protein product is CASSGVLAGTTYEQYF.

The V call is TRBV9, the J call TRBJ1-5, with 9 bases fitting TRBD1. V lost 4 bases to trimming and J lost 7 bases; unmatched junction nucleotides: 6. The length of the CDR3 is 14 residues. CDR1 is SGDLS and CDR2 is YYNGEE in the germline V gene. Here the CDR3 DNA reads TGTGCCAGCAGCCCTGACAGGGGGAGGCAGCCCCAGCATTTT. Its translation is CASSPDRGRQPQHF.

The V and J genes are TRBV7-3 and TRBJ2-5; D is uncertain. Germline lookup yields CDR1 SGHTA and CDR2 FQGTGA. CDR3 length: 15 residues. Trimming removed 1 base at V and 5 bases at J, with 14 bases between. CDR3 coding DNA: TGTGCCAGCAGCTTAAATCTCGCCCCGAGGGAGACCCAGTACTTC. It translates to CASSLNLAPRETQYF.

The V and J genes are TRBV27 and TRBJ2-7, with 8 bases that match TRBD1. CDR1 is MNHEY, CDR2 SMNVEV, per germline (reference sequence). CDR3 length: 13 residues. Losses at the gene ends were 6 bases for V and 4 bases for J; bases not matched to a gene: 5. The CDR3 DNA reads as TGTGCCAGCAGGACAGGGGCCCTTTACGAGCAGTACTTC. Protein sequence: CASRTGALYEQYF.

This chain links TRBV2 with TRBJ2-5; 7 bases are shared with TRBD2. J lost 4 bases, V lost 5 bases, and 7 bases had no gene match. The CDR3 spans 14 residues. Germline-derived CDR1 and CDR2 are SNHLY and FYNNEI. In DNA, the CDR3 is TGTGCCAGCAGTCATGGGGGGGGTGGAGAGACCCAGTACTTC. It is translated as CASSHGGGGETQYF.

V and J are TRBV18 and TRBJ2-2; D is perhaps TRBD1 (6 bases). Trimming took off 5 bases at V and 6 bases at J, with 25 bases between the two ends. The CDR3 spans 18 residues. Germline V gives CDR1 KGHSH, CDR2 LQKENI. The CDR3 is CASSATSPTYRVPGELFF. The DNA for the CDR3 is TGTGCCAGCTCAGCCACGTCCCCCACTTACAGGGTCCCCGGGGAGCTGTTTTTT.

A word on this clone: Different DNA sequences within this sample yield the same CDR3. This chain links TRBV5-1 with TRBJ2-7; 11 bases agree with TRBD1. Germline V gene sequence: CDR1 SGHRS, CDR2 YFSETQ. V was pared by 5 bases and J by 4 bases, with 5 bases of the junction left unmatched. CDR3 length equals 14 residues. CDR3 in amino acids: CASSDGTGGYEQYF. The CDR3 region has the DNA TGCGCCAGCAGTGACGGGACAGGGGGTTACGAGCAGTACTTC. Variable domain in full (rest from reference TRBV5-1 and TRBJ2-7): KAGVTQTPRYLIKTRGQQVTLSCSPISGHRSVSWYQQTPGQGLQFLFEYFSETQRNKGNFPGRFSGRQFSNSRSEMNVSTLELGDSALYLCASSDGTGGYEQYFGPGTRLTVT.

V usage is TRBV6-1 and J usage is TRBJ1-1, with unresolved D. This CDR3 contains 13 residues. The germline gives CDR1 MNHNS, CDR2 SASEGT. V lost 10 bases and J lost 2, with 14 bases in between. CDR3 residues: CATCLWANTEAFF. The CDR3 DNA reads TGTGCCACCTGCCTGTGGGCAAACACTGAAGCTTTCTTT.

The V and J genes are TRBV28 and TRBJ2-7; D gene ambiguous. Deletions cut 3 bases from V and 4 bases from J, with 7 bases between. In germline, CDR1 is MDHEN, CDR2 SYDVKM. This CDR3 has 12 residues. The CDR3 DNA reads TGTGCCAGCAGTTTCCGGGTATACGAGCAGTACTTC. Translating it yields CASSFRVYEQYF.

V and J are TRBV5-6 and TRBJ2-7; 8 bases are shared with TRBD1. From germline, CDR1 is SGHDT and CDR2 YYEEEE. CDR3 length: 15 residues. The J segment lost 3 bases and the V segment lost 4 bases, leaving 9 bases of the junction unmatched. The DNA for the CDR3 is TGTGCCAGCAGCCGACAAGACAGGGGTAGCTACGAGCAGTACTTC. This sequence encodes CASSRQDRGSYEQYF. Drawing the rest from reference TRBV5-6 and TRBJ2-7, the complete variable domain is DAGVTQSPTHLIKTRGQQVTLRCSPKSGHDTVSWYQQALGQGPQFIFQYYEEEERQRGNFPDRFSGHQFPNYSSELNVNALLLGDSALYLCASSRQDRGSYEQYFGPGTRLTVT.

This rearrangement joins TRBV30 to TRBJ1-6; D unclear. The CDR3 consists of 14 residues. Trimming cost V 2 bases and J 10 bases, with 15 bases left between them. The V gene's germline CDR1 is GTSNPN and CDR2 SVGIG (reference sequence). CDR3 DNA: TGTGCCTGGAGTTATCCCGCGGGGAGGTCACCCCTCCACTTT. Amino acid sequence: CAWSYPAGRSPLHF.

The chain couples TRBV6-4 to TRBJ1-5; D not certain. Trimming took 2 bases from V and 8 from J, leaving 25 bases between them. Germline values: CDR1 MRHNA, CDR2 SNTAGT. The CDR3 is made up of 18 amino acids. For the CDR3, the DNA is TGTGCCAGCAGTGACCCCAGACAAGTCCAACAAAGTTCGGAGCCCCAGCATTTT. It codes for CASSDPRQVQQSSEPQHF.